The sequence of this T cell receptor (beta chain) was determined in a study of cytomegalovirus exposure and HLA in healthy donors. Study-level findings and limits: Analyses of presence/absence relied on an assumption of roughly uniform sequencing depth across donors. Differences between HLA loci emerged in a later analysis of TCR association rates, with DRB1 most and HLA-C fewest.

On this clone: Its antigen is as yet unknown.

Amplification used 60 Vbeta primers and 13 Jbeta primers. TCRdb's copy holds only in-frame clones and misses some; the assay was immunoSEQ multiplex PCR. The sample includes under 300,000 clones, around 81% seen only once; the top ten take about 7.3%. V was pared by 8 bases and J by 7 bases, with 9 bases of the junction left unmatched. CDR1 is SNHLY, CDR2 FYNNEI, per germline. CDR3 length equals 13 residues. These donors counted as nominally healthy when sampled, but unrecorded immune exposures were likely. The receptor was derived from an older woman in good health and CMV-seropositive. The sequenced material came from PBMCs. The V call is TRBV2, the J call TRBJ2-5, with 8 nucleotides matching TRBD2. The CDR3 reads CASREGLGGTQYF. For the CDR3, the DNA is TGTGCCAGCCGGGAGGGACTTGGAGGGACCCAGTACTTC.